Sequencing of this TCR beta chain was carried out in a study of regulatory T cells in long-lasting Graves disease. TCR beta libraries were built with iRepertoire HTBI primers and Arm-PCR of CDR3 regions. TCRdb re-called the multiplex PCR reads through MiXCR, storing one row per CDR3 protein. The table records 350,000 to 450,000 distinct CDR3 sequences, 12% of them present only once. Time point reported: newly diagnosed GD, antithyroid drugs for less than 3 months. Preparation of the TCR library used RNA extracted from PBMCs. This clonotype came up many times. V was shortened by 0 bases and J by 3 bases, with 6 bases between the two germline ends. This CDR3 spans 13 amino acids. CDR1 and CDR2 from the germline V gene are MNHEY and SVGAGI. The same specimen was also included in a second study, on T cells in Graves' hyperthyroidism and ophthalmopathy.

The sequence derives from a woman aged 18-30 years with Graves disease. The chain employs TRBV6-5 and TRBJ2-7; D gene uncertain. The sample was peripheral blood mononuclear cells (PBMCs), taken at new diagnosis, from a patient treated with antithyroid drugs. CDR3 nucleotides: TGTGCCAGCAGTTACTCGGCAGTCTACGAGCAGTACTTC. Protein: CASSYSAVYEQYF.